The clone carrying this T cell receptor (beta chain) was observed a single time. PCR primers comprised 60 Vbeta and 13 Jbeta primers. Only in-frame clones appear in the TCRdb table, and some are missing; sequencing was by immunoSEQ multiplex PCR. The sample has about 250,000 clones, about nine tenths seen once. The data belong to a study of cytomegalovirus exposure and HLA in healthy donors. The clonotype originates from a girl aged 2 to 9 in good health and CMV-seronegative. Sample: PBMCs.

The DNA for the CDR3 is TGTGCCAGCAGCCCCACAGGGAACACCGGGGAGCTGTTTTTT. Encoded protein: CASSPTGNTGELFF. The V and J genes are TRBV9 and TRBJ2-2, with a possible D match to TRBD1 (5 bases). V lost 4 bases and J lost 1, with 8 bases in between. This CDR3 is 14 amino acids long. Germline CDR1 reads SGDLS; CDR2 reads YYNGEE.